The clone carrying this TCR beta chain has only a few counts. TCRdb fed the RACE reads into MiXCR, producing one record per CDR3 protein. The sample holds over 100,000 distinct CDR3 sequences, about 11% seen once. Germline V gene data show CDR1 as MNHEY and CDR2 as SMNVEV (reference sequence). The length of the CDR3 is 15 residues. J was trimmed by 10 bases and V by 3 bases; bases with no gene match: 7. Time point defined: patch test 3, about 24 weeks after DPC sensitization. The treatment denotes: therapeutic diphenylcyclopropenone sensitization with weekly scalp DPC. The data were obtained in a study of human T cells and chemical hapten exposure. Study context: Donors were sensitized with 2% DPC on the upper inner arm.

The J gene is TRBJ2-1, the V gene TRBV27, with 12 bases that match TRBD2. Material: whole blood, obtained in connection with sensitization to the hapten diphenylcyclopropenone (DPC). This clonotype was sampled from a woman aged 45-65 years with alopecia areata. Some clones in this sample may be carry-over from other donors' samples. CDR3 protein: CASSFPSGGGIEQFF. CDR3 nucleotide sequence: TGTGCCAGCAGTTTCCCTAGCGGGGGGGGCATCGAGCAGTTCTTC.